This T cell receptor beta chain was identified during a study of metastatic and nonmetastatic thyroid tumors. Across the whole study: Malignant thyroid and benign thyroid patients provided blood and tumor or nodule tissue whose repertoires were compared.

Before thyroid surgery, none of the patients had received any treatment. Many counts were recorded for this clone. Its antigen is still unknown. Study processing details: A classifier of distant metastasis in papillary thyroid cancer was built from CDR3 differences (across clinicopathological groups). TCRdb re-processed the PCR reads through MiXCR. These V and J calls derive from TCRdb rather than the authors' analysis. The sample has tens of thousands of clones; 20% to 25% are singletons. Germline-derived CDR1 and CDR2 are SGHVT and SQSDAQ. V was shortened by 2 bases and J by 4 bases, with 9 bases between the two germline ends. CDR3 length: 14 residues. Study results and caveats: Significantly greater TCR beta diversity was reportedly found in malignant thyroid tumors than in benign nodules (in blood and tumor).

Sample: blood. This TCR came from a female donor with papillary thyroid cancer or a benign thyroid nodule (not recorded which). Some clones in this sample may be carry-over from other donors' samples. The gene calls are TRBV7-4 and TRBJ1-3; D remains unclear. The CDR3 sequence is CASSLSRLGNTIYF. The CDR3 DNA follows: TGTGCCAGCAGCTTATCACGGTTGGGAAACACCATATATTTT.